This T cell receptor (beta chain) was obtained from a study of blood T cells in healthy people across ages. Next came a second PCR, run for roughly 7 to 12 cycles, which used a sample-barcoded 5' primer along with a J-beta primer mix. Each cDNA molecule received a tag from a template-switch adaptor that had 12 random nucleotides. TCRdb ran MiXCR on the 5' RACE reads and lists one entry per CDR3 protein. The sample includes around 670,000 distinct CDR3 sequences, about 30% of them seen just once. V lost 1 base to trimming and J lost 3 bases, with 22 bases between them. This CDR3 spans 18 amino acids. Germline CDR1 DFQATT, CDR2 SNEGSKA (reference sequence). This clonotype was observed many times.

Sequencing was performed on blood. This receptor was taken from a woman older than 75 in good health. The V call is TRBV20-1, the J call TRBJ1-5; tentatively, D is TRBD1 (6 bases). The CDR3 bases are TGCAGTGCTAGAGCCGAACGGGGGAACAGGGAGAACAATCAGCCCCAGCATTTT. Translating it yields CSARAERGNRENNQPQHF.